The clone carrying this T cell receptor (beta chain) showed up just a few times. The sample comes from a study of Graves' ophthalmopathy and Graves' hyperthyroidism. Germline CDR1 is SGHAT and CDR2 is FQNNGV. The ends were cut back, 10 bases at V and 3 bases at J, with 16 bases in the middle. The CDR3 covers 13 residues. Scientists amplified the TCR beta CDR3 regions from RNA transcripts. First-round RT-PCR employed HTBI primers, with a second-round multiplex PCR after it. TCRdb ran MiXCR on the multiplex PCR reads and lists one entry per CDR3 protein. The table records around 670,000 distinct CDR3 sequences, about 44% of them present only once.

Specimen: peripheral blood. The sequence was obtained from an adult man with Graves' ophthalmopathy. The chain combines TRBV11-2 with TRBJ2-7; TRBD1 or TRBD2 may be the D gene (5 bases each). The CDR3 coding sequence is TGTGCCACTATGACGGGGACCGGCTACGAGCAGTACTTC. Its protein product is CATMTGTGYEQYF.